These 13 T cell receptor beta chains were sequenced from one sample in a study of blood T cell repertoires in COVID-19. Only in-frame clones appear in the TCRdb table, and some are missing; sequencing was by immunoSEQ multiplex PCR. The table has 110,000 to 150,000 clones, roughly 88% seen once. The specimen was peripheral blood. Every receptor here comes from a woman aged 55-70 years with acute or convalescent COVID-19.

This clone was seen just once. CDR3 sequence reads: CASRRTGRQPQHF. In DNA form, the CDR3 reads TGTGCCAGCAGGAGGACAGGGCGGCAGCCCCAGCATTTT. J is TRBJ1-5 and V is TRBV28; the match to TRBD1 covers 8 bases. J gave up 7 bases and V 6 bases, and 5 bases lay outside the gene matches. The CDR3 is 13 residues long. Germline values: CDR1 MDHEN, CDR2 SYDVKM.

The chain carries TRBV6-5 and TRBJ2-7; perhaps TRBD2 as D (5 bases). The V and J ends lost 6 bases and 0 bases respectively, with 12 bases between them. CDR3 length: 14 amino acids. Germline CDR1 reads MNHEY; CDR2 reads SVGAGI. The CDR3, as DNA: TGTGCCAGCAGCCGGACTGTTAGCTCCTACGAGCAGTACTTC. This translates into CASSRTVSSYEQYF.

V gene TRBV4-3 combines with J gene TRBJ2-3; the D gene is possibly TRBD1 (6 bases). The CDR3 length is 12 residues. V lost 0 bases, J lost 8 bases, and 6 bases lay in between. Germline V CDR1 and CDR2: LGHNA, YSLEER. The DNA for the CDR3 is TGCGCCAGCAGCCAAGAGGGGGCTACGCAGTATTTT. Protein: CASSQEGATQYF.

The chain employs TRBV3-1 (or the pseudogene TRBV3-2) and TRBJ2-2, with D uncertain. V was clipped by 1 base and J by 1 base, with 7 bases between them. The CDR3 is 15 residues long. Germline CDR1 reads LGHDT; CDR2 reads YNNKEL (reference sequence). Here the CDR3 DNA reads TGTGCCAGCAGCCAAGGTCCAGGGAACACCGGGGAGCTGTTTTTT. Protein sequence: CASSQGPGNTGELFF.

The V call is TRBV7-9, the J call TRBJ1-1; 7 bases map to TRBD1. Germline V gene data show CDR1 as SEHNR and CDR2 as FQNEAQ (reference sequence). The CDR3 is 13 amino acids. Trimming removed 3 bases from V and 3 bases from J; junction bases left unmatched: 1. The CDR3 reads CASSLGQHTEAFF. CDR3 coding DNA: TGTGCCAGCAGCTTGGGACAGCACACTGAAGCTTTCTTT. Complete variable domain (other parts from reference TRBV7-9 and TRBJ1-1): DTGVSQNPRHKITKRGQNVTFRCDPISEHNRLYWYRQTLGQGPEFLTYFQNEAQLEKSRLLSDRFSAERPKGSFSTLEIQRTEQGDSAMYLCASSLGQHTEAFFGQGTRLTVV.

The V and J genes are TRBV5-1 and TRBJ1-5; the D gene is possibly TRBD1 (5 bases). V shed 0 bases and J shed 1 base, with 5 bases lying between them. The germline V gene has CDR1 SGHRS and CDR2 YFSETQ. The CDR3 spans 14 residues. The CDR3 sequence: CASSLAGSNQPQHF. The CDR3 DNA sequence: TGCGCCAGCAGCTTGGCAGGGAGCAATCAGCCCCAGCATTTT. Based on the CDR3 plus reference TRBV5-1 and TRBJ1-5, the full variable domain is KAGVTQTPRYLIKTRGQQVTLSCSPISGHRSVSWYQQTPGQGLQFLFEYFSETQRNKGNFPGRFSGRQFSNSRSEMNVSTLELGDSALYLCASSLAGSNQPQHFGDGTRLSIL.

This chain joins TRBV4-1 and TRBJ2-1; tentative D call: TRBD1 (7 bases). The V end was cut by 1 base, the J end by 12 bases, with 22 bases between. This CDR3 is 16 amino acids long. Looked up from germline, CDR1 is MGHRA and CDR2 is YSYEKL. CDR3 in DNA: TGCGCCAGCAGCCAAGGTACTCAGGGGGGTGGGGAACCGCAGTTCTTC. The encoded protein is CASSQGTQGGGEPQFF.

The chain recombines TRBV27 with TRBJ1-2; 7 positions match TRBD1. This CDR3 contains 14 residues. V lost 3 bases, J lost 4 bases, and 5 bases stayed unmatched. The V gene's germline CDR1 is MNHEY and CDR2 SMNVEV (reference sequence). The CDR3 here is CASSFTYRGYGYTF. The CDR3 DNA reads as TGTGCCAGCAGTTTCACCTACAGGGGCTATGGCTACACCTTC.

The V and J genes are TRBV28 and TRBJ1-1; no firm D call. This CDR3 is 8 amino acids long. Trimming removed 11 bases at V and 11 bases at J, with 9 bases between. Germline values: CDR1 MDHEN, CDR2 SYDVKM. The CDR3 region has the DNA TGTGCCCCCTCGAGGGCTTTCTTT. Translated: CAPSRAFF.

This chain joins TRBV7-8 and TRBJ2-1; 11 positions match TRBD2. CDR1 is SGHVS and CDR2 is FQNEAQ in the germline V gene. This CDR3 has 16 residues. Trimming took 2 bases from V and 4 from J; bases not matched to a gene: 4. The DNA for the CDR3 is TGTGCCAGCAGCTTATTCACTAGCGGGGGTTACAATGAGCAGTTCTTC. Its translation is CASSLFTSGGYNEQFF.

This clone occurred a few times. Mismatch with germline at one junction end may stem from a read error. The CDR3 protein is CASSLQGSSRF. In nucleotides, the CDR3 is TGCGCCAGCAGCCTACAGGGCAGTAGTAGGTTC. The chain recombines TRBV10-1 with TRBJ2-7; TRBD1 is a possible D gene (6 bases). CDR1 and CDR2 (germline): WNHNN, SYGVQD (reference sequence). The CDR3 length is 11 residues.

J is TRBJ1-6 and V is TRBV6-4, with D possibly TRBD1 on 6 matching bases. Trimming cost V 8 bases and J 0 bases, with 14 bases left between them. This CDR3 contains 16 residues. The germline V gene has CDR1 MRHNA and CDR2 SNTAGT. CDR3 sequence: CASRQDPSSYNSPLHF. The DNA of the CDR3 is TGTGCCAGCCGACAGGACCCGAGCTCCTATAATTCACCCCTCCACTTT.

The J gene is TRBJ1-1, the V gene TRBV30; D gene unclear. The CDR3 runs to 13 residues. V gave up 0 bases and J gave up 3 bases, with 8 bases separating them. Germline loops: CDR1 GTSNPN, CDR2 SVGIG (reference sequence). In DNA, the CDR3 is TGTGCCTGGAGTGTATCCCCGGACACTGAAGCTTTCTTT. It specifies CAWSVSPDTEAFF.